One T cell receptor beta chain is described in this entry. The source of the sample is a study of blood T cell repertoires in COVID-19. The protocol was immunoSEQ multiplex PCR, while the TCRdb copy is restricted to in-frame clones and leaves out a portion. The sample contains 150,000 to 200,000 clones, approximately 90% of which appear only once. J gave up 6 bases and V 3 bases, and 4 bases lay outside the gene matches. This CDR3 has 15 amino acids. CDR1 SGHDT and CDR2 YYEEEE come from the germline V gene. The sequencing sample was made of peripheral blood. The genes are TRBV5-6 and TRBJ1-6; 9 bases line up with TRBD1. This TCR was recovered from a man between 25 and 39 years old with COVID-19, enrolled during active disease. CDR3 in amino acids: CASSWGTGLNSPLHF. The CDR3 DNA is TGTGCCAGCAGCTGGGGGACAGGGCTTAATTCACCCCTCCACTTT.